Here is one TCR beta chain with its context. What it binds is not known. Donors included only healthy HIV-negative adults lacking recent acute infections or vaccinations. The data derive from a study of shared clonotypes between healthy human individuals. Whole-study context: Contributing individuals were a couple of females and a few males aged 18 to 49. Findings and limits, study-wide: The sole specimen, blood, was sampled, and tissue repertoires likely differ.

From germline, CDR1 is MNHNY and CDR2 SVGAGI (reference sequence). The CDR3 runs to 16 residues. With 7 bases clipped from V and 1 base from J, the junction kept 10 bases outside the gene matches. Deep-level running was used for the assay. Data came from immunoSEQ multiplex PCR; TCRdb stores just in-frame clones and leaves some out. The table includes roughly 490,000 clones, about three quarters detected once. The chain employs TRBV6-6 and TRBJ1-1, with TRBD1 matching over 9 bases. This sequence originates from a woman in her forties in good health. Some clones in this sample may be carry-over from other donors' samples. Source material: PBMCs. CDR3 nucleotides: TGTGCCAGCACAAAAAGTCCGGGACAGGGGAACACTGAAGCTTTCTTT. Encoded protein: CASTKSPGQGNTEAFF.